The T cell receptor (beta chain) described here comes from a study of blood T cell repertoires in COVID-19. Study context: Acute-phase and convalescent COVID-19 samples originated in the United States, Italy and Spain. PBMCs, B-cell-depleted T cells, or T cells were the source of the cDNA or gDNA that made up the material.

This clone has more than one count but fewer than ten. There are 17 residues in the CDR3. The V and J ends lost 1 base and 7 bases, in that order; junction bases with no gene match: 11. Germline CDR1 reads SGHVS; CDR2 reads FNYEAQ. Original processing notes: Amplification with reference gene primers provided the estimates of nucleated cell counts. The assay was immunoSEQ multiplex PCR, and TCRdb's table has in-frame clones only and misses some. That table is the source of V, J and clone size, and D and trimming were worked out from the DNA. This sample has tens of thousands of clones; around 87% occur once, and the top ten carry around 9.1%.

The V call is TRBV7-6, the J call TRBJ2-7; 12 bases align to TRBD1. Input material: peripheral blood. This TCR was sampled from an elderly man with active COVID-19. CDR3 nucleotide sequence: TGTGCCAGCAGCTTAGGAGGAAGGGGACAGGGGGCTGGTGAGCAGTACTTC. The encoded protein is CASSLGGRGQGAGEQYF.